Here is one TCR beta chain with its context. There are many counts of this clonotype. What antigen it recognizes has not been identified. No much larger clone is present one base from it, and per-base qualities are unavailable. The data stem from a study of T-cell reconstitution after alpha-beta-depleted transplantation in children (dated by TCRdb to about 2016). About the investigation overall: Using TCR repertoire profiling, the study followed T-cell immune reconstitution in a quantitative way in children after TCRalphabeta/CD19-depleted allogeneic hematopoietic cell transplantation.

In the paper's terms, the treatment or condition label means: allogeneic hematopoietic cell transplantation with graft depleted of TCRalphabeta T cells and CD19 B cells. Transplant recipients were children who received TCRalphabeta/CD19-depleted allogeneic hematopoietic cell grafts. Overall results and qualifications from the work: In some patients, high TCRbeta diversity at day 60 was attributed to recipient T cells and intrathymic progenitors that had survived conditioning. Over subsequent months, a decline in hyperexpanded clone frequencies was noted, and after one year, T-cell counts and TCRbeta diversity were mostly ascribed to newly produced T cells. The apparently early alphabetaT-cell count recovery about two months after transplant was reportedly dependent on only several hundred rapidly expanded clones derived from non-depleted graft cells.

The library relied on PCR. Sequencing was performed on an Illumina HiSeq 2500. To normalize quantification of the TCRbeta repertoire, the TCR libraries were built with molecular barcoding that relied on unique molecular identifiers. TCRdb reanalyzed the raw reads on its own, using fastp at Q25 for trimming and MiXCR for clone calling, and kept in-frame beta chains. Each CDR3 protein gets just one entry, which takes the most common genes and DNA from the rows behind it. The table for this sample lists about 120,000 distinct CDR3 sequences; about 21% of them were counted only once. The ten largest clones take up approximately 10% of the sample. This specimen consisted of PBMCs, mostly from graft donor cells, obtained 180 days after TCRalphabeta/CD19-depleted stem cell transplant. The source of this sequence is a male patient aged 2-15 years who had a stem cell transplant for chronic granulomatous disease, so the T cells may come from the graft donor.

The encoded CDR3 is CASSIISGGEQYF. Here is the DNA: TGTGCCAGTAGTATCATCTCTGGCGGCGAGCAGTACTTC. The chain is assembled from TRBV19 and TRBJ2-7, with no reliable assignment of the D segment. Trimming removed 3 bases from V and 6 bases from J, leaving 12 bases between the germline ends. Inclusive of the bounding cysteine and phenylalanine, the CDR3 is 13 residues long. The CDR3 DNA has 39 bases and is translated from base 1. CDR1 is given as LNHDA and CDR2 as SQIVND, both from the germline V gene (reference sequence).